Following are 10 T cell receptor beta chains from one sample sequenced in a study of PD-1 blockade in classical Hodgkin lymphoma (dated by TCRdb to 2020 to 2022). The protocol used for the library was the immunoSEQ multiplex PCR assay. Held by TCRdb, this immuneACCESS table contains in-frame sequences only and omits some clones. Under half of the omission traces to an unresolved V gene where checked; the cause of the rest is unknown. This sample is represented by about 15,000 clones; approximately 90% of them were singletons. The ten biggest clones cover approximately 6.2% of the sample. The sample's time point label, in plain terms: newly diagnosed, previously untreated cHL patient sample. CD8+ T cells were purified from thawed PBMCs by magnetic negative selection with a Miltenyi CD8+ T cell isolation kit. Sequenced: CD8+ T cells from blood. Receptors were obtained from a human donor with classical Hodgkin lymphoma.

This clone showed up just once. The V gene is TRBV29-1, the J gene TRBJ2-5; 13 bases are shared with TRBD2. J gave up 12 bases and V 7 bases, and 5 bases lay outside the gene matches. From germline, CDR1 is SQVTM and CDR2 ANQGSEA. The CDR3 has 11 amino acids. The CDR3 nucleotides read TGCAGCGCCCGGGGACTAGCGGGAAAGTACTTC. Its protein product is CSARGLAGKYF.

The chain uses TRBV29-1 and TRBJ1-1; D not resolved. CDR3 length equals 11 residues. Per the germline V gene, CDR1 is SQVTM and CDR2 is ANQGSEA. V gave up 6 bases and J gave up 0 bases, with 5 bases separating them. The CDR3 region has the DNA TGCAGCGTCACAGTGAACACTGAAGCTTTCTTT. Its protein is CSVTVNTEAFF.

The J gene is TRBJ2-1, the V gene TRBV19; TRBD1 matches 10 bases. Germline V gives CDR1 LNHDA, CDR2 SQIVND (reference sequence). This CDR3 spans 16 amino acids. V lost 1 base, J lost 3 bases, and 3 bases stayed unmatched. The CDR3 DNA reads TGTGCCAGTAGTATAGTCGGGACAGGGGACTACAATGAGCAGTTCTTC. This translates into CASSIVGTGDYNEQFF.

The chain recombines TRBV19 with TRBJ2-6; no clear D gene. Germline-derived CDR1 and CDR2 are LNHDA and SQIVND (reference sequence). CDR3 size: 16 residues. V gave up 7 bases and J gave up 3 bases, with 16 bases separating them. CDR3 coding DNA: TGTGCCAGTACCGCTCCCGGGCAGGTTGGGGCCAACGTCCTGACTTTC. Residues: CASTAPGQVGANVLTF.

V gene TRBV5-1 combines with J gene TRBJ2-5; possibly TRBD1 for D (5 bases). Germline-derived CDR1 and CDR2 are SGHRS and YFSETQ. The CDR3 totals 14 residues. The ends were cut back, 3 bases at V and 2 bases at J, with 11 bases in the middle. The CDR3 DNA is TGCGCCAGCAGCTCGGTGACAGAACAAGAGACCCAGTACTTC. Amino acid sequence: CASSSVTEQETQYF.

This clone was observed a single time. The chain uses TRBV7-3 and TRBJ2-3; D remains ambiguous. The CDR3 covers 17 residues. Germline V gene sequence: CDR1 SGHTA, CDR2 FQGTGA. The V end lost 2 bases, the J end lost 2 bases, and 17 bases lay between the germline ends. This CDR3 reads CASSLEKKRAFTDTQYF. CDR3 DNA: TGTGCCAGCAGCTTAGAGAAAAAGCGAGCATTCACAGATACGCAGTATTTT.

This clone is a singleton in its sample. V and J are TRBV15 and TRBJ2-2; TRBD1 agrees at 10 bases. The CDR3 is 16 residues long. CDR1 and CDR2 from the germline V gene are LNHNV and YYDKDF (reference sequence). J was trimmed by 1 base and V by 7 bases; bases with no gene match: 6. In DNA, the CDR3 is TGTGCCACCACGACAGGGGGCGCCGGGAACACCGGGGAGCTGTTTTTT. Protein product: CATTTGGAGNTGELFF.

The chain has TRBV7-8 and TRBJ1-1, with D uncertain. CDR3 size: 14 residues. Germline values: CDR1 SGHVS, CDR2 FQNEAQ. The germline V and J ends were trimmed by 5 bases and 1 base, with 11 bases remaining between them. CDR3 coding DNA: TGTGCCAGCAGCCCCCTGGCGAGGAACACTGAAGCTTTCTTT. Amino acid sequence: CASSPLARNTEAFF. The entire variable domain, with the rest obtained from reference TRBV7-8 and TRBJ1-1, is as follows: GAGVSQSPRYKVAKRGQDVALRCDPISGHVSLFWYQQALGQGPEFLTYFQNEAQLDKSGLPSDRFFAERPEGSVSTLKIQRTQQEDSAVYLCASSPLARNTEAFFGQGTRLTVV.

V and J are TRBV11-2 and TRBJ2-5, with 8 bases lining up with TRBD2. With 8 bases clipped from V and 5 bases from J, the junction kept 7 bases outside the gene matches. There are 13 residues in the CDR3. Per germline, CDR1 SGHAT and CDR2 FQNNGV. The DNA of the CDR3 is TGTGCCAGCGTTTCGGGAGGGGATGAGACCCAGTACTTC. Translating it yields CASVSGGDETQYF.

The rearrangement joins TRBV25-1 to TRBJ1-2, with TRBD1 matching 8 bases. J lost 8 bases, V lost 5 bases, and 13 bases had no gene match. Germline lookup yields CDR1 MGHDK and CDR2 SYGVNS. The CDR3 extends over 15 amino acids. The CDR3 DNA sequence: TGTGCCAGCAGTTCCCCAGGGGGCGACGCTTACGGCTACACCTTC. Its protein product is CASSSPGGDAYGYTF.